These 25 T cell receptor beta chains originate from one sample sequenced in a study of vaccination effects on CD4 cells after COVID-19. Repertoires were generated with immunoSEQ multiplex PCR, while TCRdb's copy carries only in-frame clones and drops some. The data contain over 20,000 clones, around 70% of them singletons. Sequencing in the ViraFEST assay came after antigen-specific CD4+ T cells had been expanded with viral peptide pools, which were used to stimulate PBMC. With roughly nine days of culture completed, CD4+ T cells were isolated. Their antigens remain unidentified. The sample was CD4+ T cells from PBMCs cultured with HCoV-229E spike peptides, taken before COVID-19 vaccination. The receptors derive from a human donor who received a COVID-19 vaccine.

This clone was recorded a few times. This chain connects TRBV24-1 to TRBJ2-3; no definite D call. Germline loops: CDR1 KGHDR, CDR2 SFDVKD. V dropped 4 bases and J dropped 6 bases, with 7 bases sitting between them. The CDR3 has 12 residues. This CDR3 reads CATSDRADTQYF. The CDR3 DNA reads TGTGCCACCAGTGACCGGGCGGATACGCAGTATTTT.

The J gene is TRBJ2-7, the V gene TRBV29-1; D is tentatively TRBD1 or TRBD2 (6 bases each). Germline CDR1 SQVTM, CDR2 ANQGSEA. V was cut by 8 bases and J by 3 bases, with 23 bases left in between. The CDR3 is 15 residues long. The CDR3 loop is CSHCGMGQDCYEQYF. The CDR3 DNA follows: TGCAGCCATTGCGGGATGGGACAAGATTGCTACGAGCAGTACTTC.

Here the CDR3 reads CAAAPPGQTYNEQFF. The CDR3 DNA reads TGTGCCGCCGCGCCTCCCGGGCAGACCTACAATGAGCAGTTCTTC. The chain uses TRBV10-3 and TRBJ2-1; D gene uncertain. The germline gives CDR1 ENHRY, CDR2 SYGVKD. This CDR3 is built from 15 residues. V was pared by 11 bases and J by 2 bases, with 19 bases between.

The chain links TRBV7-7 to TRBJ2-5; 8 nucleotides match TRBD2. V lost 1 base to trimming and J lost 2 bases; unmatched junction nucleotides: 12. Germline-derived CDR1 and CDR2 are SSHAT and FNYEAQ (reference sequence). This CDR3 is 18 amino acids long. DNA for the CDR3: TGTGCCAGCAGCTTAGGCCCCCTGAGCGCGGGGGGACAAGAGACCCAGTACTTC. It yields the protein CASSLGPLSAGGQETQYF.

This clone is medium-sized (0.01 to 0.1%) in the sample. The CDR3 coding sequence is TGTGCCAGTAGTATCCTCGGGACAGGCCTAGACTACGAGCAGTACTTC. It codes for CASSILGTGLDYEQYF. This chain links TRBV19 with TRBJ2-7, with 8 bases identical to TRBD1. The J segment lost 3 bases and the V segment lost 3 bases, leaving 10 bases of the junction unmatched. From germline, CDR1 is LNHDA and CDR2 SQIVND (reference sequence). The CDR3 covers 16 residues.

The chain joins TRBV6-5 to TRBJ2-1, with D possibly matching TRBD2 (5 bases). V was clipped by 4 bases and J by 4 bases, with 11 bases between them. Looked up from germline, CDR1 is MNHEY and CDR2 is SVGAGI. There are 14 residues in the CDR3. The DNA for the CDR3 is TGTGCCAGCAGTTCCCATCCGGGGTACAATGAGCAGTTCTTC. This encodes CASSSHPGYNEQFF.

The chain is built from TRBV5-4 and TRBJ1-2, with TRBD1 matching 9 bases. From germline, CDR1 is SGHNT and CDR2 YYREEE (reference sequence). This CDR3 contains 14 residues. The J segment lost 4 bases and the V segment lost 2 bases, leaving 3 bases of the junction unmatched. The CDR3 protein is CASSLQGASYGYTF. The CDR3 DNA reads TGTGCCAGCAGCTTACAGGGGGCGAGCTATGGCTACACCTTC.

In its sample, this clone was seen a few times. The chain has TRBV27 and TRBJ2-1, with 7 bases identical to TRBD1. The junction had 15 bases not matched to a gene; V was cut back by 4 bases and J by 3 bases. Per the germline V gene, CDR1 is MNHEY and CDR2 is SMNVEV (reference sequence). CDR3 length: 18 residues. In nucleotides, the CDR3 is TGTGCCAGCAGTTCTGCCTACCTCCGGGACAGAAGCTACAATGAGCAGTTCTTC. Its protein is CASSSAYLRDRSYNEQFF.

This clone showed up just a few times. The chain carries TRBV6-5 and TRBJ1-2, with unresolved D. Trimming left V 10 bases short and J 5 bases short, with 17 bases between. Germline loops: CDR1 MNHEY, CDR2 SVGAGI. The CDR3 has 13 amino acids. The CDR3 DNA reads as TGTGCCACCAGCCTTTCAAGGCAATATGGCTACACCTTC. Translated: CATSLSRQYGYTF.

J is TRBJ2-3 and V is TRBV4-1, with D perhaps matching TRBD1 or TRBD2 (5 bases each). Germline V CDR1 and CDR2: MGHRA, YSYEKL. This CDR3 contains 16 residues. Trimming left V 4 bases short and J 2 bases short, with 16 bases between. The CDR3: CASSLGVWGITDTQYF. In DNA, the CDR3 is TGCGCCAGCAGCCTCGGGGTGTGGGGGATCACAGATACGCAGTATTTT.

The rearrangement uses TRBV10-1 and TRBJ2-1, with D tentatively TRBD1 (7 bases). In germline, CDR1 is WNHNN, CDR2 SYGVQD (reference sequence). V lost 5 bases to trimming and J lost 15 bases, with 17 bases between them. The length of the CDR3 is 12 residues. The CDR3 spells CASSQGGQSPFF. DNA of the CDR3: TGCGCCAGCAGTCAGGGGGGACAGAGTCCGTTCTTC.

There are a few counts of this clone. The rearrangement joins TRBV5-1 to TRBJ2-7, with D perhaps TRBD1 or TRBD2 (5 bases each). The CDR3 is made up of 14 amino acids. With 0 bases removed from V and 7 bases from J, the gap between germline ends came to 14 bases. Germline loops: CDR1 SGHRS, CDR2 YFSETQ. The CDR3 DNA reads TGCGCCAGCAGCTTGGAAGAGGGGTTTAAGGAGCAGTACTTC. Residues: CASSLEEGFKEQYF.

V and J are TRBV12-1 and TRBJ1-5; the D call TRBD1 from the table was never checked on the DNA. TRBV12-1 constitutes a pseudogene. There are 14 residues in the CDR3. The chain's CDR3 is CASSFPGLNQPQHF. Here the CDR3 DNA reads TGTGCCAGCAGCTTTCCAGGCCTCAATCAGCCCCAGCATTTT.

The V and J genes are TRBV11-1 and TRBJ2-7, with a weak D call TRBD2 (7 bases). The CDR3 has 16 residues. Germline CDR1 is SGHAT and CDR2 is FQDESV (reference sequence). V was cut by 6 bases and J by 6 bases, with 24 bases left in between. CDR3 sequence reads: CASRSDRGARGSEQYF. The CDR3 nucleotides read TGTGCCAGCAGATCAGATCGGGGGGCAAGAGGAAGCGAGCAGTACTTC.

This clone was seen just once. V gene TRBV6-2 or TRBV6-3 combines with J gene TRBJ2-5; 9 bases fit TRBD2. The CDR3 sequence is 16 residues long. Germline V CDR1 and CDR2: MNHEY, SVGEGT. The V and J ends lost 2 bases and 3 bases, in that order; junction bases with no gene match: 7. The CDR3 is CASSYQWASGKETQYF. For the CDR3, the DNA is TGTGCCAGCAGTTACCAGTGGGCTAGCGGGAAAGAGACCCAGTACTTC.

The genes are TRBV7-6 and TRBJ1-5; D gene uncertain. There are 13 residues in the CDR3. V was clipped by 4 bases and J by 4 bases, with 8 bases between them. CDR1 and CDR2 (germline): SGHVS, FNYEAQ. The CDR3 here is CASSSQENQPQHF. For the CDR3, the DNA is TGTGCCAGCAGCTCTCAGGAAAATCAGCCCCAGCATTTT. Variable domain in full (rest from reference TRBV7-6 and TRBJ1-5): GAGVSQSPRYKVTKRGQDVALRCDPISGHVSLYWYRQALGQGPEFLTYFNYEAQQDKSGLPNDRFSAERPEGSISTLTIQRTEQRDSAMYRCASSSQENQPQHFGDGTRLSIL.

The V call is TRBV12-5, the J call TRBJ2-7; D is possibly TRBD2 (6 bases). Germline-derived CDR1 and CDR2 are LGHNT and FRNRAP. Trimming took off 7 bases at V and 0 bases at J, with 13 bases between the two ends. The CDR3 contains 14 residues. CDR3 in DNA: TGTGCTAGTGCTATTGGGGGGAGCTCCTACGAGCAGTACTTC. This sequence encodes CASAIGGSSYEQYF.

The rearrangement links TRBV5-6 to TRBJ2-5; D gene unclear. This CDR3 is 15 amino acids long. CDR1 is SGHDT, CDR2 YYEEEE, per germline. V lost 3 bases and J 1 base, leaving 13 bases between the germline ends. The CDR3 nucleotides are TGTGCCAGCAGCTCCCAACCAACAGTCCAAGAGACCCAGTACTTC. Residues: CASSSQPTVQETQYF. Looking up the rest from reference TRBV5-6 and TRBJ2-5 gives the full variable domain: DAGVTQSPTHLIKTRGQQVTLRCSPKSGHDTVSWYQQALGQGPQFIFQYYEEEERQRGNFPDRFSGHQFPNYSSELNVNALLLGDSALYLCASSSQPTVQETQYFGPGTRLLVL.

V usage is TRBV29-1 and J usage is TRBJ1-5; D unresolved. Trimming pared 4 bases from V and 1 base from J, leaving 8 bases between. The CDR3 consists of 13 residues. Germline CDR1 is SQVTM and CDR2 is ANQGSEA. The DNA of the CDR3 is TGCAGCGTTGGGGAGGACAGCAATCAGCCCCAGCATTTT. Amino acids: CSVGEDSNQPQHF.

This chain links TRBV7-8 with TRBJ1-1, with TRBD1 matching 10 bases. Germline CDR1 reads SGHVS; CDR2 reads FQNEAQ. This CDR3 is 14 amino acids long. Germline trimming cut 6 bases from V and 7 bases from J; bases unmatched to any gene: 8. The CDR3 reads CASSQPGQGNEAFF. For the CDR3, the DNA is TGTGCCAGCAGTCAGCCGGGACAGGGGAATGAAGCTTTCTTT.

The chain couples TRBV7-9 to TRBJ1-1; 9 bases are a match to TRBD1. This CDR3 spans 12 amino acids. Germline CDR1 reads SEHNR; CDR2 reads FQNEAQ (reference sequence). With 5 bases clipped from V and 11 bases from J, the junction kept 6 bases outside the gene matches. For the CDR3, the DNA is TGTGCCAGCAGCCGTGGGACAGGGACCGCTTTCTTT. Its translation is CASSRGTGTAFF.

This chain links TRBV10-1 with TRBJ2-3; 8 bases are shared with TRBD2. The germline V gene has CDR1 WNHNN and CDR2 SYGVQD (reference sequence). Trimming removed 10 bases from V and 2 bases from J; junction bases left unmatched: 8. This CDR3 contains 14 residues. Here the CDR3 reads CATSKREHTDTQYF. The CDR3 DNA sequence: TGCGCCACCTCGAAGCGGGAGCACACAGATACGCAGTATTTT.

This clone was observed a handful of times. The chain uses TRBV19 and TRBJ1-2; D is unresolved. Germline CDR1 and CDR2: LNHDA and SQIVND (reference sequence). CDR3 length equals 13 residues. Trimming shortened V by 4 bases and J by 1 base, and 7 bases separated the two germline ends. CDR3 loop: CASSNDNNYGYTF. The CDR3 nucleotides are TGTGCCAGTAGTAACGACAATAACTATGGCTACACCTTC.

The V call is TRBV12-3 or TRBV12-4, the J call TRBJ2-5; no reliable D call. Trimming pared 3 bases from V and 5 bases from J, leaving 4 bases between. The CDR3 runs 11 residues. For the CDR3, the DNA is TGTGCCAGCAGTTTCTTGGAGACCCAGTACTTC. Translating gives CASSFLETQYF.

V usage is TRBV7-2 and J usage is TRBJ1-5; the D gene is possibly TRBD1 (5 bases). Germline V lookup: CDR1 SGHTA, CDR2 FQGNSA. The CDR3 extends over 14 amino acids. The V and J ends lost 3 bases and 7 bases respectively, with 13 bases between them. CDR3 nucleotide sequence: TGTGCCAGCAGCTTGGGCGGGGCGGGCCAGCCCCAGCATTTT. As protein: CASSLGGAGQPQHF.